Reported below is one T cell receptor beta chain. Its antigen is not known. This sample is part of a study of cytomegalovirus exposure and HLA in healthy donors. General study findings and limits: Most likely, a cluster of highly shared sequence variants arose as a sequencing artifact. Among TCR beta chains, those listed as cytomegalovirus-associated numbered over 150. Confirmation was obtained in vitro that a few CMV-associated chains are specific for CMV antigens.

Germline V gives CDR1 SQVTM, CDR2 ANQGSEA. CDR3 size: 15 residues. V shed 6 bases, J shed 6 bases, and the junction held 8 bases outside the gene matches. 13 Jbeta primers and 60 Vbeta primers were used for the PCR. TCRdb keeps only in-frame clones here, not all; method: immunoSEQ multiplex PCR. The table has under 200,000 clones, about 72% seen once. The chain couples TRBV29-1 to TRBJ2-1; 13 bases map to TRBD2. This TCR was sampled from a man aged 50 to 59 in good health and CMV-seropositive. Input material: PBMCs. CDR3 amino acids: CSVDPTSGGINEQFF. The CDR3 region has the DNA TGCAGCGTCGACCCGACTAGCGGGGGGATCAATGAGCAGTTCTTC.